This T cell receptor beta chain was captured by sequencing in a study of blood T cell repertoires in COVID-19. Study background: The United States, Italy and Spain were the sources of the acute and convalescent COVID-19 samples. Nucleic acid was either cDNA or gDNA, and it came from T cells, B-cell-depleted T cells, or PBMCs.

This CDR3 spans 15 amino acids. The germline V gene has CDR1 MDHEN and CDR2 SYDVKM. Trimming took off 5 bases at V and 2 bases at J, with 13 bases between the two ends. Per the original methods: Estimated nucleated cell counts came from reference gene primer amplification. Method: immunoSEQ multiplex PCR; TCRdb's copy keeps in-frame clones and lacks some. The V and J calls and clone size come from that table; D and trimming were worked out from the DNA. In the table there are over 120,000 clones, about 79% of which are singletons. The source of this sequence is an elderly woman with active or convalescent COVID-19. The rearrangement uses TRBV28 and TRBJ2-1; possibly TRBD2 for D (7 bases). The sample comprised peripheral blood. The CDR3 bases are TGTGCCAGCAGTCTGGGAGGGGGGCCCTACAATGAGCAGTTCTTC. It encodes CASSLGGGPYNEQFF.